This TCR beta chain was captured by sequencing in a study of breast tumors, draining lymph nodes, adjacent tissues. The germline V and J ends were trimmed by 5 bases and 6 bases, with 14 bases remaining between them. The length of the CDR3 is 13 residues. The germline gives CDR1 SGHTA, CDR2 FQGNSA. TCRdb redid the calling of the multiplex PCR reads with MiXCR, one entry per CDR3 protein. In the table there are 7,000 to 9,000 distinct CDR3 sequences, under 85% of which are singletons. This TCR was sampled from a female donor with breast cancer. Some clones in this sample may be carry-over from other donors' samples. V is TRBV7-2 and J is TRBJ2-7; D might be TRBD1 or TRBD2, each matching 5 bases. Sequencing input: tumor-adjacent breast tissue. In DNA form, the CDR3 reads TGTGCCAGCAGCCCGTCGGGACGTCGCGAGCAGTACTTC. As protein: CASSPSGRREQYF.